This TCR beta chain stems from a study of CD8+ T cells in alopecia areata. Findings and caveats of the study: On tofacitinib, scalp and blood still held many of the expanded lesional clones.

The treatment: oral pan-JAK inhibitor, 5-10 mg twice daily. cDNA serving as the sequencing template came from extracted, reverse transcribed RNA. The assay was immunoSEQ multiplex PCR, and TCRdb's table has in-frame clones only and misses some. The sample has under 350,000 clones, about three fifths seen once; the top ten hold approximately 2%. Comment on this clone: Its antigen is unidentified.

The CDR3 sequence is 14 residues long. Germline CDR1 reads SGHTA; CDR2 reads FQGNSA. The V end was cut by 5 bases, the J end by 5 bases, with 13 bases between. Material: CD4+ T cells sorted from blood, obtained at week 24, from a patient treated with tofacitinib. The TCR sequence derives from a human donor with alopecia areata. The V gene is TRBV7-2, the J gene TRBJ1-5; D is possibly TRBD1 (5 bases). The CDR3 protein is CASSLNRGDQPQHF. The CDR3 coding sequence is TGTGCCAGCAGCCTCAACCGAGGGGATCAGCCCCAGCATTTT.